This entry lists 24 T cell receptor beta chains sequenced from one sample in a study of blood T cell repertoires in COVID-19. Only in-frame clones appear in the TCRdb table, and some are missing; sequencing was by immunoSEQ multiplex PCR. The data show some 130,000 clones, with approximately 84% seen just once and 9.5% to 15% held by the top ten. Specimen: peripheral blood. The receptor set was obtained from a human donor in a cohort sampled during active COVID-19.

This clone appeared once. CDR3 in amino acids: CAWSLPGTAHSPLHF. The DNA for the CDR3 is TGTGCCTGGAGTCTTCCCGGGACAGCCCATTCACCCCTCCACTTT. The rearrangement joins TRBV30 to TRBJ1-6; 7 bases match TRBD1. The V segment lost 2 bases and the J segment 8 bases; nucleotides outside the gene matches: 9. Per germline, CDR1 GTSNPN and CDR2 SVGIG (reference sequence). The CDR3 covers 15 residues.

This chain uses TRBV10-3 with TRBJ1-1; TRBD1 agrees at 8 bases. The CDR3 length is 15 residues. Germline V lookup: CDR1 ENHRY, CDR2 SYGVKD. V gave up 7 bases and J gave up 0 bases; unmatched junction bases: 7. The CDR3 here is CAITPDRALNTEAFF. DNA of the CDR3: TGTGCCATCACCCCGGACAGGGCCCTGAACACTGAAGCTTTCTTT.

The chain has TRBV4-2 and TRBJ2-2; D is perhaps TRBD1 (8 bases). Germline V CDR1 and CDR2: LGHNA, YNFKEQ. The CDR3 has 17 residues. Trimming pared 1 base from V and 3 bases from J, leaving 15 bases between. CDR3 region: CASSQAPTGGDTGELFF. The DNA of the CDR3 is TGTGCCAGCAGCCAAGCCCCAACAGGGGGGGACACCGGGGAGCTGTTTTTT.

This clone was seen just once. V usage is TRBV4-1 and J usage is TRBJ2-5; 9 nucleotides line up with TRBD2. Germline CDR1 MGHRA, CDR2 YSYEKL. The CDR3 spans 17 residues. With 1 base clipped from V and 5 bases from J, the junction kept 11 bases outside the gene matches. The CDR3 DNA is TGCGCCAGCAGCCAAGTTATTCAGCGGGGGGCGGGGGAGACCCAGTACTTC. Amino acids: CASSQVIQRGAGETQYF.

In DNA, the CDR3 is TGCGCCAGCAGCCAAGAGACTAGCGGGGGGCTCCGCAATGAGCAGTTCTTC. Residues: CASSQETSGGLRNEQFF. This rearrangement joins TRBV4-1 to TRBJ2-1; 13 positions agree with TRBD2. From germline, CDR1 is MGHRA and CDR2 YSYEKL. The ends lost 0 bases at V and 6 bases at J; junction bases unmatched: 5. The CDR3 is 17 residues long.

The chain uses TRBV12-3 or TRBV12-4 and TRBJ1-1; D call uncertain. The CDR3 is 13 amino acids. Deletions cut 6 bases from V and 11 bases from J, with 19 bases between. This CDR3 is CASRSAGYAWAFF. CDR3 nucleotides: TGTGCCAGCAGGAGCGCGGGGTACGCCTGGGCTTTCTTT.

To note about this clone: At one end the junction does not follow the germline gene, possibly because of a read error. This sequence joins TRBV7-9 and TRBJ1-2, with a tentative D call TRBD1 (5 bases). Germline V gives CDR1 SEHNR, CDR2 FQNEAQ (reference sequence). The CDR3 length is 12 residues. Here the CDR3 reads CASSYGTDGHTF. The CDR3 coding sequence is TGTGCCAGCAGCTACGGGACTGATGGCCACACCTTC. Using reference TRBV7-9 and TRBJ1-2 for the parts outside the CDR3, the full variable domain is DTGVSQNPRHKITKRGQNVTFRCDPISEHNRLYWYRQTLGQGPEFLTYFQNEAQLEKSRLLSDRFSAERPKGSFSTLEIQRTEQGDSAMYLCASSYGTDGHTFGSGTRLTVV.

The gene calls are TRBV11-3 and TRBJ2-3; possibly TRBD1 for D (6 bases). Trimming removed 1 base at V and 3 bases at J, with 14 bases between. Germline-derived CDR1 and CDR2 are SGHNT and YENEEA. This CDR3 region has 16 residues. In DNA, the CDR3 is TGTGCCAGCAGCTTAGGGTCGGGGACAAGTACAGATACGCAGTATTTT. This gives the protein CASSLGSGTSTDTQYF.

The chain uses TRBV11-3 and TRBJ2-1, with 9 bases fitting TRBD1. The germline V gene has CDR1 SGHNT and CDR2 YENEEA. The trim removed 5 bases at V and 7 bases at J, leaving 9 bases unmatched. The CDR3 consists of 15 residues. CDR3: CASSPSTGGQNEQFF. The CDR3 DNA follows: TGTGCCAGCAGCCCAAGCACAGGGGGCCAGAATGAGCAGTTCTTC.

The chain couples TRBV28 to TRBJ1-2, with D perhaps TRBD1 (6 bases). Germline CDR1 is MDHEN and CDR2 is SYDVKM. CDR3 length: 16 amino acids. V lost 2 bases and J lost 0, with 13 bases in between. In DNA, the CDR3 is TGTGCCAGCAGTTTAAGTGGACAGACTTCTAACTATGGCTACACCTTC. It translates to CASSLSGQTSNYGYTF.

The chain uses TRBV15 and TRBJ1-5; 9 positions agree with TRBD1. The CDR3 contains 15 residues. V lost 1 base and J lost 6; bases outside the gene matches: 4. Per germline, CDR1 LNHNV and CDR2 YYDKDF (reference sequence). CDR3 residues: CATSRVQGAGQPQHF. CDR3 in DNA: TGTGCCACCAGCAGAGTACAGGGGGCGGGTCAGCCCCAGCATTTT.

CDR3 loop: CASSLAHREYHYGYTF. The CDR3 coding sequence is TGTGCCAGCAGCTTGGCACACAGGGAATATCACTATGGCTACACCTTC. The chain is built from TRBV5-4 and TRBJ1-2; D is perhaps TRBD1 (6 bases). The CDR3 is 16 residues long. Germline CDR1 and CDR2: SGHNT and YYREEE (reference sequence). V lost 0 bases to trimming and J lost 3 bases, with 15 bases between them.

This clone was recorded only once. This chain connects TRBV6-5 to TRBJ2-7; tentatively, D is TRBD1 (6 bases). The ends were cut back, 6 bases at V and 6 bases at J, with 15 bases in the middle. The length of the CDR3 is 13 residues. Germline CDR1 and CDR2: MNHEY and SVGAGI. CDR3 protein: CASSLGGISEQYF. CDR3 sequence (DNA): TGTGCCAGCAGCTTAGGGGGTATCTCCGAGCAGTACTTC.

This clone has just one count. The CDR3 DNA follows: TGCGCCAGCAGCTTGGCCAGGGGCAGGGCCACTGAAGCTTTCTTT. Encoded protein: CASSLARGRATEAFF. This chain joins TRBV5-1 and TRBJ1-1; D possibly corresponds to TRBD1 (6 bases). V dropped 0 bases and J dropped 4 bases, with 13 bases sitting between them. The CDR3 contains 15 residues. The germline V gene has CDR1 SGHRS and CDR2 YFSETQ.

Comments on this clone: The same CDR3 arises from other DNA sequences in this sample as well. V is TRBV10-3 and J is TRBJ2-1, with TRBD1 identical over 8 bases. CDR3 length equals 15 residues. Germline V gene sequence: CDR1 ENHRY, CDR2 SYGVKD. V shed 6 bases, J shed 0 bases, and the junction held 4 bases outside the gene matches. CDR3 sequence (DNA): TGTGCCATCAGCGCAACAGGGGGCTCCTACAATGAGCAGTTCTTC. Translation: CAISATGGSYNEQFF.

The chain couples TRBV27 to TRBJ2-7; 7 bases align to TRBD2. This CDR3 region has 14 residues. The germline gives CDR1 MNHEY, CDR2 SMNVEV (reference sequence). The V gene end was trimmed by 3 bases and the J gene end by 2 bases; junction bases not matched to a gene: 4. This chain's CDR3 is CASSFQAGAYEQYF. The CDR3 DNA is TGTGCCAGCAGTTTCCAGGCGGGAGCCTACGAGCAGTACTTC.

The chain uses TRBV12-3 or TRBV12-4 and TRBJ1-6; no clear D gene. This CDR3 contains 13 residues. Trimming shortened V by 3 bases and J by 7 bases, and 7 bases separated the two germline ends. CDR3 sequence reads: CASSLALNSPLHF. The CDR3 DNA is TGTGCCAGCAGTTTGGCCCTGAATTCACCCCTCCACTTT.

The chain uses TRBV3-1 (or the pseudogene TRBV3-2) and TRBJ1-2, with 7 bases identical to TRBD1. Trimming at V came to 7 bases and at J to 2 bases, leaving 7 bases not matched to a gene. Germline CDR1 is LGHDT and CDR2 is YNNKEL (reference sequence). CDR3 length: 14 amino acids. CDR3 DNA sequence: TGTGCCAGCACCCACGGGACAGTGAACTATGGCTACACCTTC. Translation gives CASTHGTVNYGYTF.

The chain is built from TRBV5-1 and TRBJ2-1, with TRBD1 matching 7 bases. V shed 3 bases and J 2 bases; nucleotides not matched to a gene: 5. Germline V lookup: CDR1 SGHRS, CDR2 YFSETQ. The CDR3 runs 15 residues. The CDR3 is CASSSGQVTYNEQFF. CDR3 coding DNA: TGCGCCAGCAGCTCAGGACAGGTTACCTACAATGAGCAGTTCTTC.

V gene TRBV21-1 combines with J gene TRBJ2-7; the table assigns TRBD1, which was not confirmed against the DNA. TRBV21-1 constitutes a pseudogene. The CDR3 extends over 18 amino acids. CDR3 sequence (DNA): TGTGCCAGCAGCAAAGCGGGAACCAGGGGGCCTAACTCCTACGAGCAGTACTTC. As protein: CASSKAGTRGPNSYEQYF.

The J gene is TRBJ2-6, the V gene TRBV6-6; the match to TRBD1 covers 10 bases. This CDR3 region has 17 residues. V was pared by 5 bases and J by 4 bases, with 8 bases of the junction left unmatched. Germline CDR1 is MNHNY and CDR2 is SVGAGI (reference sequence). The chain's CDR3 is CASSPRTGGWGANVLTF. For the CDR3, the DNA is TGTGCCAGCAGTCCCCGGACAGGGGGATGGGGGGCCAACGTCCTGACTTTC.

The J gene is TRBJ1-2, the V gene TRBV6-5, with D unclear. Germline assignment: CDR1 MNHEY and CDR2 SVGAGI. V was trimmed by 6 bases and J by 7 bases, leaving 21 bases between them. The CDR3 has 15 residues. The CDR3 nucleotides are TGTGCCAGCAGGCACAACAGTGGACTAATTTCTGGCTACACCTTC. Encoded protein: CASRHNSGLISGYTF.

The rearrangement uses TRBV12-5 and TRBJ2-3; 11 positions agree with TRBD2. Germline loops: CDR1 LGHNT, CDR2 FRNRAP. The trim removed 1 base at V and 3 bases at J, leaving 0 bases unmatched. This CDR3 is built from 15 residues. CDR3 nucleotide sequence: TGTGCTAGTGGTTTGGCTAGCGGGGGGACAGATACGCAGTATTTT. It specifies CASGLASGGTDTQYF.

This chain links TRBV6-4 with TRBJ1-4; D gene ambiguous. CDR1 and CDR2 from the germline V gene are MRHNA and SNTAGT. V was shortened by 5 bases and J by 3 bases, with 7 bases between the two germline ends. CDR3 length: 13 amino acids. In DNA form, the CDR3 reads TGTGCCAGCAGTCAGAACGCTAATGAAAAACTGTTTTTT. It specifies CASSQNANEKLFF.